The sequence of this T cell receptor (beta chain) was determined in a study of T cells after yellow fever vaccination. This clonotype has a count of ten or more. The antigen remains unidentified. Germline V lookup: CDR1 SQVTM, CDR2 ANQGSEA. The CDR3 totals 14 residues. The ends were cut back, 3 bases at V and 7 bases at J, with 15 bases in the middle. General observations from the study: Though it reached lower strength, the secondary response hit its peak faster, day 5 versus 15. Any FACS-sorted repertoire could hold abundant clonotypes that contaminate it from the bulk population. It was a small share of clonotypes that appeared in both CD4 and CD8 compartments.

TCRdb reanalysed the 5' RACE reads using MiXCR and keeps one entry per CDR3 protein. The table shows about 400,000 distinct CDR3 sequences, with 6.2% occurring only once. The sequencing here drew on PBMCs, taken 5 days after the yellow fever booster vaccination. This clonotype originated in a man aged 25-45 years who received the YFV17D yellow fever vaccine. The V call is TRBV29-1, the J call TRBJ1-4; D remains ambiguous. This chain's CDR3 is CSVEVRSLGEKLFF. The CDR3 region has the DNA TGCAGCGTTGAGGTCAGGTCCCTAGGTGAAAAACTGTTTTTT.